Each of the 10 T cell receptor beta chains below was sequenced from the same sample in a study of cytomegalovirus exposure and HLA in healthy donors (dated by TCRdb to about 2017). The method behind the library was the immunoSEQ multiplex PCR assay. For the multiplex PCR, a mixture combining 60 forward primers for TCR Vbeta segments and 13 reverse primers for TCR Jbeta segments was used. TCRdb holds this immuneACCESS table with in-frame rearrangements only. Some clones are missing; in checked studies, unresolved V genes explain under half, and the rest has no known cause. In this sample the table shows approximately 150,000 clones, approximately 80% of which occur a single time. The biggest ten clones account for roughly an eighth of the sample. The sample consisted of PBMCs. The receptors stem from a middle-aged woman in good health and CMV-seronegative.

This clone was observed once. The chain joins TRBV6-6 to TRBJ1-2; possibly TRBD1 for D (5 bases). CDR1 and CDR2 (germline): MNHNY, SVGAGI (reference sequence). V was clipped by 2 bases and J by 0 bases, with 13 bases between them. This CDR3 comprises 16 residues. The CDR3 nucleotides are TGTGCCAGCAGTTACGTTATCGGGGGTTCTAACTATGGCTACACCTTC. The encoded protein is CASSYVIGGSNYGYTF.

This clone showed up just once. The chain couples TRBV7-9 to TRBJ2-5, with TRBD2 matching over 10 bases. The germline CDR1 and CDR2 sequences are SEHNR and FQNEAQ (reference sequence). The CDR3 spans 16 residues. Trimming cost V 4 bases and J 1 base; bases outside gene matches: 6. The CDR3 region has the DNA TGTGCCAGCAGCTCCAGGACTAGCGGCATCCAAGAGACCCAGTACTTC. Encoded protein: CASSSRTSGIQETQYF. The full variable domain, its missing parts supplied by reference TRBV7-9 and TRBJ2-5, is DTGVSQNPRHKITKRGQNVTFRCDPISEHNRLYWYRQTLGQGPEFLTYFQNEAQLEKSRLLSDRFSAERPKGSFSTLEIQRTEQGDSAMYLCASSSRTSGIQETQYFGPGTRLLVL.

This clone has a single count. The chain recombines TRBV7-2 with TRBJ1-1, with TRBD1 identical over 7 bases. The CDR3 has 15 residues. Trimming cost V 6 bases and J 0 bases; bases outside gene matches: 7. CDR1 and CDR2 from the germline V gene are SGHTA and FQGNSA. The CDR3 DNA reads TGTGCCAGCAGGTTCCAACAGGGGCTGAACACTGAAGCTTTCTTT. Residues: CASRFQQGLNTEAFF.

The rearrangement links TRBV28 to TRBJ2-1; TRBD2 matches 9 bases. V dropped 6 bases and J dropped 4; count of bases not matched to a gene: 10. The CDR3 runs 16 residues. Germline assignment: CDR1 MDHEN and CDR2 SYDVKM. CDR3 residues: CASRLMGLAEYNEQFF. CDR3 nucleotides: TGTGCCAGCAGATTAATGGGACTAGCCGAATACAATGAGCAGTTCTTC.

This clone was seen just once. This sequence joins TRBV7-6 and TRBJ2-7, with D tentatively TRBD2 (6 bases). The CDR3 contains 16 residues. CDR1 is SGHVS, CDR2 FNYEAQ, per germline. Trimming left V 5 bases short and J 5 bases short, with 22 bases between. The CDR3 DNA sequence: TGTGCCAGCAGCGTCGTATCCGCGGGGAGATTAAACGAGCAGTACTTC. Translating it yields CASSVVSAGRLNEQYF.

The chain joins TRBV9 to TRBJ2-5; no reliable D call. CDR3 length equals 11 residues. The V gene lost 3 bases and the J gene lost 5 bases, with 5 bases spanning the gap. From germline, CDR1 is SGDLS and CDR2 YYNGEE. As DNA, the CDR3 is TGTGCCAGCAGCGCTTCTGAGACCCAGTACTTC. Encoded protein: CASSASETQYF.

The chain combines TRBV27 with TRBJ2-2; 8 bases agree with TRBD2. This CDR3 contains 16 residues. Germline assignment: CDR1 MNHEY and CDR2 SMNVEV (reference sequence). With 5 bases clipped from V and 0 bases from J, the junction kept 5 bases outside the gene matches. The CDR3, as DNA: TGTGCCAGCAGTCTCGGGACTAGGGCGAACACCGGGGAGCTGTTTTTT. Its protein is CASSLGTRANTGELFF.

The chain links TRBV28 to TRBJ1-5; 9 nucleotides align to TRBD1. This CDR3 contains 17 residues. Losses at the gene ends were 6 bases for V and 9 bases for J; bases not matched to a gene: 18. Germline CDR1 MDHEN, CDR2 SYDVKM. CDR3 sequence: CASSRFLAGTGTGPQHF. The CDR3 DNA sequence: TGTGCCAGCAGCCGTTTTTTGGCCGGGACAGGGACTGGGCCCCAGCATTTT.

The table lists this clone with a few counts. V usage is TRBV18 and J usage is TRBJ2-3; D might be TRBD2 (5 bases). Germline CDR1 reads KGHSH; CDR2 reads LQKENI. V was trimmed by 2 bases and J by 3 bases, leaving 18 bases between them. The CDR3 consists of 17 residues. CDR3 coding DNA: TGTGCCAGCTCACCAACCACGGAGGTTCTCGGAACAGATACGCAGTATTTT. This codes for CASSPTTEVLGTDTQYF.

Turning to this clone: Its ends do not fully match the called genes, so a read error is possible. This rearrangement joins TRBV7-2 to TRBJ2-1; 10 bases map to TRBD2. There are 15 residues in the CDR3. Germline CDR1 and CDR2: SGHTA and FQGNSA. The CDR3 DNA reads as TGTGCCAGCAGCCTCTCTACACTAGCGGGGCCACCACCGGTCTTC. It translates to CASSLSTLAGPPPVF.